The entry below gives a single TCR beta chain sequence along with its context. Its antigen remains undetermined. The record has no base qualities; no much larger clone is one base away. Based on the germline V gene, the CDR1 and CDR2 sequences are SGDLS and YYNGEE. Here V drops 0 bases and J drops 1 base, and the junction holds 3 bases not matched to any gene. There are 16 amino acids in the CDR3, from cysteine to phenylalanine inclusive. The retained sequence is limited to the CDR3, 48 bases, with the frame set at the first base. The immunoSEQ Assay, a bias-controlled multiplex PCR, was used to amplify TCRbeta CDR3 regions from genomic DNA. In the source study's methods: Nucleated cell counts per sample were estimated from amplification of reference gene primers within the assay. To quantify the absolute abundance of each unique TCRbeta CDR3 rearrangement, sequence reads were collapsed and filtered. For each sample, productive Simpson clonality was calculated as the square root of Simpson's diversity index over productive rearrangements. TCRdb re-hosts the immuneACCESS table, in-frame sequences only. Its copies lack some clones; in the studies checked, an unresolved V gene accounts for under half of them, and the cause for the rest is not known. V, J and clone size reflect that table, while D and trimming were determined from the DNA. The sample yields 150,000 or so clones; about 84% were counted once. 12% of the sample is in the top ten clones.

Participants in the prospective study were aged roughly 18 to 90 years, lived in some 24 United States geographic areas, and enrolled through a virtual design. In the prospective study, participants were assigned to cohorts based on the clinical history participants reported in a screening survey and a study questionnaire. Recovered participants in ImmuneRACE Cohort 3 were defined as having two consecutive negative NP/OP PCR tests, clearance from a healthcare professional, or resolution of symptoms. In the prospective study, mobile phlebotomists collected whole blood, serum and a nasopharyngeal or oropharyngeal swab from each participant. Prospective study participants could optionally give additional blood draws and questionnaires over an approximately two-month period. Prospective study blood samples were shipped either frozen or at room temperature before DNA extraction. These data originate in a study of blood T cell repertoires in COVID-19 (dated by TCRdb to 2018 to 2021). About the full investigation: Collaborator samples came from the United States, Italy and Spain and covered acute and convalescent phases of COVID-19. The samples were drawn from the first 160 participants of the ongoing ImmuneRACE study and from some 1,300 subjects provided by 6 global collaborators. HLA class I and class II types, where available, came from metadata supplied by the sample provider rather than from assay-based typing. The material from the prospective study consisted of cDNA or gDNA derived from T cells, B-cell-depleted T cells, or PBMCs. A de-identified subject ID, COVID-19 status, age in years and sex were almost always included in the sample metadata. The dataset comprised deeply sampled blood TCRbeta repertoires from subjects exposed to, actively infected with, or recovered from COVID-19. The repertoires were released in a freely available public database meant as a resource for research on the immune response to SARS-CoV-2.

What the work shows at the level of the full study, not this receptor alone: The amount of clinical and demographic metadata varied by source and participant and was provided uncurated.

The sequencing input was PBMCs or T cells enriched from blood (not recorded which). The sequence came from a man aged 50 or older who had recovered from COVID-19. Recombination joined TRBV9 with TRBJ2-3, with 9 central nucleotides matching TRBD2. The nucleotide sequence is given as TGTGCCAGCAGCGTAGTACCTAGCGGGGGCACAGATACGCAGTATTTT. This translates into CASSVVPSGGTDTQYF. With all but the CDR3 taken from the reference TRBV9 and TRBJ2-3 genes, the full variable domain is: DSGVTQTPKHLITATGQRVTLRCSPRSGDLSVYWYQQSLDQGLQFLIQYYNGEERAKGNILERFSAQQFPDLHSELNLSSLELGDSALYFCASSVVPSGGTDTQYFGPGTRLTVL.